What follows are 16 T cell receptor beta chains derived from one specimen sequenced in a study of regulatory T cells in long-lasting Graves disease. Library construction for TCR beta used iRepertoire HTBI primers and Arm-PCR of CDR3 regions. Each CDR3 protein is one row after TCRdb ran MiXCR on the multiplex PCR reads. The sample lists hundreds of thousands of distinct CDR3 sequences, under 20% occurring once. Time point: newly diagnosed GD, antithyroid drugs for less than 3 months. The authors made the TCR library using RNA they extracted from PBMCs. These sequences were also reported in another study, on T cells in Graves' hyperthyroidism and ophthalmopathy.

Material: peripheral blood mononuclear cells (PBMCs), obtained at new diagnosis, from a patient treated with antithyroid drugs. These receptors were collected from a woman in her twenties or thirties with Graves disease.

This clonotype was counted many times. The chain uses TRBV12-3 or TRBV12-4 and TRBJ2-3; 10 bases match TRBD2. V gave up 7 bases and J gave up 2 bases; unmatched junction bases: 6. The CDR3 loop spans 15 amino acids. CDR3 DNA sequence: TGTGCCAGCACCAAGGGACTAGCGAACACAGATACGCAGTATTTT. This codes for CASTKGLANTDTQYF.

This clonotype was seen a few times. V is TRBV11-2 and J is TRBJ2-1, with D uncertain. The CDR3 is 13 residues long. Germline values: CDR1 SGHAT, CDR2 FQNNGV. Between the trimmed V and J ends, which lost 4 bases and 4 bases, there was a span of 8 bases. For the CDR3, the DNA is TGTGCCAGCAGCTCCCTAAAATACAATGAGCAGTTCTTC. It encodes CASSSLKYNEQFF.

Many counts were recorded for this clonotype. This rearrangement joins TRBV7-2 to TRBJ1-2; unclear D gene. Germline-derived CDR1 and CDR2 are SGHTA and FQGNSA. V was pared by 1 base and J by 8 bases, with 8 bases between. The CDR3 contains 12 residues. The chain's CDR3 is CASSLGHWGYTF. For the CDR3, the DNA is TGTGCCAGCAGCTTAGGCCACTGGGGCTACACCTTC.

The rearrangement uses TRBV5-1 and TRBJ2-1, with no clear D. V shed 0 bases and J shed 4 bases, with 8 bases lying between them. This CDR3 is built from 14 residues. CDR1 and CDR2 (germline): SGHRS, YFSETQ. CDR3 in DNA: TGCGCCAGCAGCTTGGGTGCGACGTACAATGAGCAGTTCTTC. It is translated as CASSLGATYNEQFF.

The table lists this clonotype with a few counts. The rearrangement links TRBV29-1 to TRBJ1-3; 9 nucleotides match TRBD1. The CDR3 length is 14 residues. CDR1 and CDR2 from the germline V gene are SQVTM and ANQGSEA. V lost 7 bases, J lost 4 bases, and 8 bases stayed unmatched. The chain's CDR3 is CSAGGQGSGNTIYF. The CDR3 DNA is TGCAGCGCCGGGGGACAGGGAAGCGGAAACACCATATATTTT.

This clonotype showed up many times. The genes are TRBV7-3 and TRBJ1-6; tentatively, D is TRBD1 (5 bases). With 6 bases removed from V and 10 bases from J, the gap between germline ends came to 13 bases. Germline V lookup: CDR1 SGHTA, CDR2 FQGTGA. This CDR3 region has 13 residues. CDR3 in DNA: TGTGCCAGCAGTGGGGGGTCTCAGTCACCCCTCCACTTT. Residues: CASSGGSQSPLHF.

V is TRBV24-1 and J is TRBJ2-2; 8 bases fit TRBD1. CDR1 is KGHDR, CDR2 SFDVKD, per germline. The J segment lost 2 bases and the V segment lost 10 bases, leaving 5 bases of the junction unmatched. CDR3 size: 14 residues. CDR3 sequence reads: CATRDRSNTGELFF. The CDR3 DNA reads as TGTGCCACTAGGGACAGGAGTAACACCGGGGAGCTGTTTTTT.

This clonotype has at least ten counts. This chain joins TRBV7-8 and TRBJ2-1; D not resolved. V was shortened by 3 bases and J by 7 bases, with 4 bases between the two germline ends. Germline-derived CDR1 and CDR2 are SGHVS and FQNEAQ. The CDR3 totals 11 residues. The CDR3, as DNA: TGTGCCAGCAGCTTCCGTAATGAGCAGTTCTTC. This gives the protein CASSFRNEQFF.

In this sample, this clonotype turned up a few times. The V gene is TRBV18, the J gene TRBJ2-5; D call uncertain. Germline CDR1 and CDR2: KGHSH and LQKENI. V was cut by 2 bases and J by 5 bases, with 12 bases left in between. The CDR3 loop spans 14 amino acids. The CDR3: CASSPGPAGETQYF. The CDR3 DNA reads TGTGCCAGCTCACCAGGGCCGGCTGGGGAGACCCAGTACTTC.

CDR3 in amino acids: CASSIVQRTTTDTQYF. For the CDR3, the DNA is TGTGCCAGTAGTATAGTGCAGAGAACCACCACAGATACGCAGTATTTT. This chain joins TRBV19 and TRBJ2-3; D gene ambiguous. The CDR3 loop spans 16 amino acids. Germline V lookup: CDR1 LNHDA, CDR2 SQIVND (reference sequence). Trimming removed 1 base at V and 2 bases at J, with 13 bases between.

This clonotype appeared a single time. Being one base from a much bigger clone, this may be a read error. V is TRBV28 and J is TRBJ2-3; weak D call: TRBD2 (6 bases). From germline, CDR1 is MDHEN and CDR2 SYDVKM. The CDR3 runs 15 residues. Deletions cut 9 bases from V and 1 base from J, with 17 bases between. Here the CDR3 reads CARASSGARTDTQYF. In DNA form, the CDR3 reads TGTGCCAGGGCCTCCTCGGGAGCCCGCACAGATACGCAGTATTTT.

This clonotype has only a few counts. The V and J genes are TRBV7-2 and TRBJ1-4, with 8 bases matching TRBD1. Germline CDR1 reads SGHTA; CDR2 reads FQGNSA. The CDR3 consists of 16 residues. Germline trimming cut 5 bases from V and 2 bases from J; bases unmatched to any gene: 7. The CDR3 sequence: CASSRMTGATNEKLFF. The DNA for the CDR3 is TGTGCCAGCAGCCGTATGACAGGGGCTACTAATGAAAAACTGTTTTTT. Combining the CDR3 with reference TRBV7-2 and TRBJ1-4 gives the whole variable domain GAGVSQSPSNKVTEKGKDVELRCDPISGHTALYWYRQSLGQGLEFLIYFQGNSAPDKSGLPSDRFSAERTGGSVSTLTIQRTQQEDSAVYLCASSRMTGATNEKLFFGSGTQLSVL.

CDR3 sequence (DNA): TGCAGTGCTAGAGGGGAACCATCTCAGGGGGGTGTTATCGGGGAGCTGTTTTTT. This gives the protein CSARGEPSQGGVIGELFF. The rearrangement uses TRBV20-1 and TRBJ2-2; D is possibly TRBD1 (7 bases). The V gene lost 1 base and the J gene lost 7 bases, with 25 bases spanning the gap. This CDR3 is 18 amino acids long. Germline V gene lookup returns CDR1 DFQATT and CDR2 SNEGSKA (reference sequence).

V usage is TRBV20-1 and J usage is TRBJ2-7, with no clear D. The CDR3 loop spans 11 amino acids. Trimming took off 6 bases at V and 9 bases at J, with 15 bases between the two ends. Per the germline V gene, CDR1 is DFQATT and CDR2 is SNEGSKA (reference sequence). For the CDR3, the DNA is TGCAGTGCCCCGCTAAGTTTCGCGCAGTACTTC. Protein: CSAPLSFAQYF.

This clonotype was picked up many times. V usage is TRBV28 and J usage is TRBJ2-1; D is ambiguous. Trimming removed 4 bases at V and 4 bases at J, with 11 bases between. Germline loops: CDR1 MDHEN, CDR2 SYDVKM. This CDR3 is built from 14 residues. In nucleotides, the CDR3 is TGTGCCAGCAGTTGGACCCCAGGATACAATGAGCAGTTCTTC. This sequence encodes CASSWTPGYNEQFF.

This clonotype was counted only a few times. The genes are TRBV4-1 and TRBJ1-5; D is unclear. This CDR3 comprises 15 residues. V lost 3 bases to trimming and J lost 7 bases, with 16 bases between them. Per the germline V gene, CDR1 is MGHRA and CDR2 is YSYEKL. CDR3 region: CASSQREGAGQPQHF. The CDR3 bases are TGCGCCAGCAGCCAGCGGGAGGGCGCTGGGCAGCCCCAGCATTTT.